One sample yielded the 12 T cell receptor beta chains listed below, sequenced in a study of molecular identifiers for immune sequencing clone quantification (dated by TCRdb to the late 2010s). The library was made by PCR. The listed sequencing device is Illumina HiSeq 4000. TCRdb passed the public sequencing reads through fastp at Q25 and MiXCR, retaining productive beta sequences. Records with the same CDR3 protein are collapsed into one entry carrying the most frequent genes and DNA. Counted in this sample were 300,000 to 400,000 distinct CDR3 sequences; 20% to 25% of them appeared once. The ten largest clones take up approximately 0.8% of the sample. Sample: naive CD8+ T cells from blood, with Jurkat cell RNA spiked in. What the cell subset or site label conveys for this sample: FACS-sorted CD8+CD4-CCR7+CD45RA+ naive T cells. All receptors derive from a human donor in good health. Some libraries in this study had Jurkat cell RNA spiked in.

There are many counts of this clonotype. V gene TRBV24-1 combines with J gene TRBJ2-1; D uncertain. CDR1 KGHDR and CDR2 SFDVKD come from the germline V gene. The CDR3 length is 14 residues. V lost 4 bases and J 5 bases, leaving 11 bases between the germline ends. The CDR3: CATSDLSSHNEQFF. CDR3 nucleotide sequence: TGTGCCACCAGTGACCTTTCATCCCACAATGAGCAGTTCTTC.

This clonotype occurred many times. The chain uses TRBV14 and TRBJ2-2; D remains ambiguous. There are 13 residues in the CDR3. The V end lost 1 base, the J end lost 6 bases, and 6 bases lay between the germline ends. CDR1 and CDR2 (germline): SGHDN, FVKESK. The CDR3 is CASSQVDAGELFF. The CDR3 bases are TGTGCCAGCAGCCAAGTGGATGCCGGGGAGCTGTTTTTT. The whole variable domain, remainder taken from reference TRBV14 and TRBJ2-2, is EAGVTQFPSHSVIEKGQTVTLRCDPISGHDNLYWYRRVMGKEIKFLLHFVKESKQDESGMPNNRFLAERTGGTYSTLKVQPAELEDSGVYFCASSQVDAGELFFGEGSRLTVL.

This chain joins TRBV19 and TRBJ2-4; 8 bases agree with TRBD1. The germline CDR1 and CDR2 sequences are LNHDA and SQIVND (reference sequence). The trim removed 6 bases at V and 0 bases at J, leaving 1 base unmatched. The CDR3 loop spans 14 amino acids. This CDR3 reads CASRTGVAKNIQYF. The CDR3 DNA reads TGTGCCAGTAGGACAGGGGTAGCCAAAAACATTCAGTACTTC.

The CDR3 is CASSYTPGELFF. CDR3 nucleotides: TGTGCCAGCAGTTACACGCCCGGGGAGCTGTTTTTT. The rearrangement joins TRBV6-2 or TRBV6-3 to TRBJ2-2; D gene ambiguous. The CDR3 runs 12 residues. From germline, CDR1 is MNHEY and CDR2 SVGEGT. V gave up 2 bases and J gave up 6 bases, with 4 bases separating them.

This clonotype was seen ten or more times. The rearrangement joins TRBV29-1 to TRBJ2-7; 8 bases map to TRBD1. Germline CDR1 reads SQVTM; CDR2 reads ANQGSEA. The V and J ends lost 5 bases and 4 bases, in that order; junction bases with no gene match: 4. The CDR3 extends over 12 amino acids. CDR3 sequence (DNA): TGCAGCGTTATCAGGGGGCGGTACGAGCAGTACTTC. This translates into CSVIRGRYEQYF.

A single count supports this clonotype. A much larger clone differs by one base, so this may be a read error. The chain has TRBV9 and TRBJ1-1, with TRBD1 identical over 7 bases. The junction had 7 bases not matched to a gene; V was cut back by 4 bases and J by 10 bases. The CDR3 spans 12 residues. Germline V gene data show CDR1 as SGDLS and CDR2 as YYNGEE. The CDR3 spells CASSNERGLAFF. As DNA, the CDR3 is TGTGCCAGCAGCAACGAAAGGGGGCTAGCTTTCTTT. Full variable domain (remainder filled in from reference TRBV9 and TRBJ1-1): DSGVTQTPKHLITATGQRVTLRCSPRSGDLSVYWYQQSLDQGLQFLIQYYNGEERAKGNILERFSAQQFPDLHSELNLSSLELGDSALYFCASSNERGLAFFGQGTRLTVV.

Concerning this clonotype itself: This clone may be a read error of a much larger clone one base away. This is likely a read error, given that the CDR3 carries no conserved phenylalanine or tryptophan at its end. The chain employs TRBV27 and TRBJ2-7; weak D call: TRBD2 (5 bases). V dropped 4 bases and J dropped 1 base, with 14 bases sitting between them. The germline gives CDR1 MNHEY, CDR2 SMNVEV (reference sequence). CDR3 size: 15 residues. The CDR3 DNA is TGTGCCAGCAGTTCGGCCCCGCGGGTTTCCTACGAGCAGTACCTC. It translates to CASSSAPRVSYEQYL.

Ten or more counts support this clonotype. V usage is TRBV30 and J usage is TRBJ2-1; perhaps TRBD2 as D (7 bases). The V end lost 2 bases, the J end lost 4 bases, and 18 bases lay between the germline ends. The CDR3 has 16 amino acids. Germline V gene sequence: CDR1 GTSNPN, CDR2 SVGIG (reference sequence). The CDR3 sequence is CAWSPNGLGGYNEQFF. The CDR3 nucleotides read TGTGCCTGGAGTCCCAACGGACTAGGGGGTTACAATGAGCAGTTCTTC.

The chain carries TRBV20-1 and TRBJ2-5; D not certain. The V and J ends lost 3 bases and 4 bases respectively, with 12 bases between them. Germline V lookup: CDR1 DFQATT, CDR2 SNEGSKA (reference sequence). This CDR3 is 13 amino acids long. The CDR3 DNA follows: TGCAGTGCTAGTCCTCTTCTCTCAGAGACCCAGTACTTC. Translating it yields CSASPLLSETQYF.

Note on this clonotype: A much larger clone lies a single base off, so this may be a read error. The chain links TRBV7-6 to TRBJ2-2; weak D call: TRBD2 (5 bases). The CDR3 runs 15 residues. Germline CDR1 and CDR2: SGHVS and FNYEAQ. The CDR3 reads CAGSLIAGNTGELFF. The CDR3 DNA sequence: TGTGCCGGCAGCTTAATTGCGGGGAACACCGGGGAGCTGTTTTTT.

This clonotype was picked up many times. The chain employs TRBV5-4 and TRBJ1-2; tentatively, D is TRBD1 (5 bases). The CDR3 loop spans 15 amino acids. V shed 4 bases and J shed 0 bases, with 13 bases lying between them. Per the germline V gene, CDR1 is SGHNT and CDR2 is YYREEE (reference sequence). The CDR3 DNA sequence: TGTGCCAGCAGCGGGGACGCATCAGCTAACTATGGCTACACCTTC. Translated, it gives CASSGDASANYGYTF. The full variable domain, in which reference TRBV5-4 and TRBJ1-2 provide the parts outside the CDR3, is ETGVTQSPTHLIKTRGQQVTLRCSSQSGHNTVSWYQQALGQGPQFIFQYYREEENGRGNFPPRFSGLQFPNYSSELNVNALELDDSALYLCASSGDASANYGYTFGSGTRLTVV.

This clonotype was detected a few times. J is TRBJ2-1 and V is TRBV9, with TRBD2 matching 10 bases. The CDR3 length is 14 residues. Losses at the gene ends were 4 bases for V and 4 bases for J; bases not matched to a gene: 2. Germline values: CDR1 SGDLS, CDR2 YYNGEE. The CDR3, as DNA: TGTGCCAGCAGCTCTAGCGGGGGATACAATGAGCAGTTCTTC. Translated: CASSSSGGYNEQFF.